This T cell receptor beta chain is from a study of CD8 T cells in Susac syndrome. Trimming shortened V by 2 bases and J by 5 bases, and 18 bases separated the two germline ends. Germline-derived CDR1 and CDR2 are LGHNT and FRNRAP. This CDR3 region has 16 residues. RNA totalling roughly 0.5 to 1 ug underwent reverse transcription with random hexamers. Amplification of TCR beta CDR3 by immunoSEQ multiplex PCR spanned 54 Vbeta and 13 Jbeta. TCRdb reprocessed the immunoSEQ multiplex PCR reads via MiXCR and lists one record per CDR3 protein. The data show approximately 160,000 distinct CDR3 sequences, roughly 94% seen once. While CD8+ and CD4+ T cells were isolated negatively, TEMRA cells were enriched by FACS. Overall study results and limits: The number of individuals included in the study's TCR sequencing and HLA analysis was acknowledged as relatively small.

As concerns this clonotype: Its antigen is currently unknown.

J is TRBJ2-5 and V is TRBV12-5, with D possibly matching TRBD1 (6 bases). The source material was CD4+ T cells from PBMCs. The sequence came from a human donor in good health. The CDR3 sequence: CASGLSRTATGETQYF. The CDR3, as DNA: TGTGCTAGTGGTTTGTCCCGGACAGCCACCGGGGAGACCCAGTACTTC.